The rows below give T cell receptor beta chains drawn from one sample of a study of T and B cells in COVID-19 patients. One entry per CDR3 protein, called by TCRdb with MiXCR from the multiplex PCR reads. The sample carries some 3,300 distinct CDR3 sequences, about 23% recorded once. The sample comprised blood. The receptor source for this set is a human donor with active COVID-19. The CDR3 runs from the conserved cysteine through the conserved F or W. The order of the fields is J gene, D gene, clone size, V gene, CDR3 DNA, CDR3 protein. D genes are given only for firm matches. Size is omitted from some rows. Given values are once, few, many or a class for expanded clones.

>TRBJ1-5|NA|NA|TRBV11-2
TGTGCCAGCAGCTTAGATGGCGGTCCTACCTCCAGCAATCAGCCCCAGCATTTT
CASSLDGGPTSSNQPQHF
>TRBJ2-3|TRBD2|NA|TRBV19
TGTGCCAGTAGTATATCTGGACTAGCGGGGGGACGCACAGATACGCAGTATTTT
CASSISGLAGGRTDTQYF
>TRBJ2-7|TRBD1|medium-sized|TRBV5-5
TGTGCCAGCAGCCGGTTGTGGGGACAGGGTTACGAGCAGTACTTC
CASSRLWGQGYEQYF
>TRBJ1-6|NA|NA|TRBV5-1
TGCGACACCGGAGACAGCTATAATTCACCCCTCCACTTT
CDTGDSYNSPLHF
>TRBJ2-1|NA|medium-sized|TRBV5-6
TGTGCCAGCAACGTCTTCGGCTCCTACAATGAGCAGTTCTTC
CASNVFGSYNEQFF
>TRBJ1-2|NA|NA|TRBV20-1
TGCAGTGCTAGAGATGGGATAACCTATGGCTACACCTTC
CSARDGITYGYTF
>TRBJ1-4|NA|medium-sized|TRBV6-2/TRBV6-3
TGTGCCAGCCGAACTGGGGAAAAACTGTTTTTT
CASRTGEKLFF
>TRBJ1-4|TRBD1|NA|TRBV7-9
TGTGCCAGCAGTGTAGGGGGCTTGGAAAAACTGTTTTTT
CASSVGGLEKLFF
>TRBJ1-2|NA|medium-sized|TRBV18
TGTGCCAGCTCACCACAACGGCAAACAGGGAACTATGGCTACACCTTC
CASSPQRQTGNYGYTF
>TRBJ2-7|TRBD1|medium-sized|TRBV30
TGTGCCTGGAGTGTCTGGGACAGGGGCTACGAGCAGTACTTC
CAWSVWDRGYEQYF
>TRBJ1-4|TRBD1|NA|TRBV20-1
TGCAGTGCATTGGGACAGGGGGCCGCAACTAATGAAAAACTGTTTTTT
CSALGQGAATNEKLFF
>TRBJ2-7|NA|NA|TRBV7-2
TGTGCCAGCAGCCTACAACCAAGCAGCGCAAACTACGAGCAGTACTTC
CASSLQPSSANYEQYF
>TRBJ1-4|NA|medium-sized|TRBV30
TGTGCCTGGAGTGTCGAGCCCCAAAAACTGTTTTTT
CAWSVEPQKLFF
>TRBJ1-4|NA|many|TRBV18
TGTGCCAGCTCACCACGCGCACTTAGGATAACAACTAATGAAAAACTGTTTTTT
CASSPRALRITTNEKLFF